This TCR beta chain was obtained from a study of CD8 T cells in ankylosing spondylitis. Whole-study findings and limits: Clones tied to disease were said to be significantly enriched in matched ankylosing spondylitis synovial fluid. The study identified a TCR beta motif of several highly homologous variants that appeared characteristic of ankylosing spondylitis blood.

Quantitative barcoded 5'-RACE was used to prepare TCR beta libraries. TCRdb reprocessed the 5' RACE reads via MiXCR and lists one record per CDR3 protein. The sample shows fewer than 400,000 distinct CDR3 sequences, about 22% of them seen only once. This clonotype was detected ten times or more. No antigen is known for it. Sequencing was carried out using blood, either unsorted or a sorted T cell fraction (not recorded which). This clonotype originated in a male donor with ankylosing spondylitis.

The CDR3 protein is CASSPPGRVYNEQFF. DNA of the CDR3: TGTGCCAGCAGCCCGCCGGGGCGGGTGTACAATGAGCAGTTCTTC. The V gene is TRBV7-3, the J gene TRBJ2-1; the D gene could be TRBD1 or TRBD2 (5 bases each). V was pared by 5 bases and J by 4 bases, with 15 bases between. This CDR3 has 15 amino acids. Per the germline V gene, CDR1 is SGHTA and CDR2 is FQGTGA.